A selection of T cell receptor beta chains follows, all from one sample in a study of T cells expressing NK-cell markers. With the 5' RACE reads reprocessed, TCRdb shows one record per CDR3 protein and no DNA. This table lists about 460,000 distinct CDR3 sequences. Sequencing was carried out using blood T cells: a sorted CD56 or NKG2C T cell subset, CD4+ or CD8+ T cells, or bulk PBMC T cells (not recorded which). The origin of the receptors is a woman between 45 and 60 years old in good health. The CDR3 runs from the conserved cysteine through the conserved F or W. Fields, in order: J gene, V gene, CDR3 protein.

TRBJ1-1 TRBV7-9 CASSYPGMNTEAFF
TRBJ1-1 TRBV7-8 CASSFSTGLTEAFF
TRBJ2-1 TRBV7-2 CASSKPPGLHPNEQFF
TRBJ2-7 TRBV3-1 CASSSLLGLSYEQYF
TRBJ2-1 TRBV5-1 CASRLSGASLDEQFF
TRBJ1-6 TRBV12-3/TRBV12-4 CASKGGNSPLHF
TRBJ2-5 TRBV12-3/TRBV12-4 CASSLALKETQYF
TRBJ2-1 TRBV7-8 CASSLEGTPGEQFF
TRBJ2-1 TRBV5-1 CASSLRSPYESSYNEQFF
TRBJ1-5 TRBV20-1 CSARGGDRLNQPQHF
TRBJ2-1 TRBV27 CASRTGTQVSGEQFF
TRBJ1-2 TRBV12-3/TRBV12-4 CASKKGTSTYTF
TRBJ2-1 TRBV5-1 CASSFSGRRGEQFF
TRBJ1-1 TRBV6-5 CASSSIGVQGAGAFF
TRBJ1-1 TRBV6-1 CATPPGANTEAFF
TRBJ1-4 TRBV28 CASTPGHFEKLFF
TRBJ2-7 TRBV6-2/TRBV6-3 CASSTRLAGFYEQYF
TRBJ2-3 TRBV12-3/TRBV12-4 CASSLAWSASSSTDTQYF
TRBJ2-4 TRBV6-1 CASRAGAAKNIQYF
TRBJ2-4 TRBV4-2 CASSQDWGQPTLAKNIQYF
TRBJ2-1 TRBV20-1 CSARDVTLQLSNNNEQFF
TRBJ2-5 TRBV20-1 CSATGRAGETQYF
TRBJ2-2 TRBV19 CASSRGLGYGELFF
TRBJ2-3 TRBV4-1 CASSRVGASTDTQYF
TRBJ2-1 TRBV10-3 CAISFGIGTSANNEQFF
TRBJ2-5 TRBV5-1 CASSLGVIGETQYF
TRBJ2-1 TRBV5-5 CASRELGDNEQFF
TRBJ2-1 TRBV6-4 CASSPSMWSEQFF
TRBJ2-3 TRBV6-6 CASSQGVAGAGTDTQYF
TRBJ2-3 TRBV4-1 CASSQPRRGSRDTQYF
TRBJ2-5 TRBV7-9 CASSLAVGGETQYF
TRBJ2-7 TRBV2 CASSGGFGGSYEQYF
TRBJ2-3 TRBV24-1 CATSDPWSTDTQYF
TRBJ1-1 TRBV5-6 CASSLAKGDAFF
TRBJ1-1 TRBV12-3/TRBV12-4 CASSLRAFNTEAFF
TRBJ2-1 TRBV20-1 CSASGEVPMSEQFF
TRBJ2-2 TRBV4-2 CASSQLGDNTGELFF
TRBJ2-3 TRBV3-1 CASSQVWQGRGDTQYF
TRBJ2-3 TRBV29-1 CSVVEFGANTDTQYF
TRBJ2-1 TRBV24-1 CASGRGRGNEQFF
TRBJ1-6 TRBV7-9 CASSLADRNSPLHF
TRBJ2-3 TRBV12-5 CASGLLPGRRTDTQYF
TRBJ1-4 TRBV12-3/TRBV12-4 CASSLGAMGATNEKLFF
TRBJ2-1 TRBV20-1 CSARPPGLAGGWHNEQFF
TRBJ1-2 TRBV7-9 CASSLASLGVGYTF
TRBJ2-3 TRBV2 CASSVGLAGGVDTQYF
TRBJ2-2 TRBV7-8 CASSWPLAGADTGELFF
TRBJ1-2 TRBV7-9 CASSLHRGRDSEWGYTF
TRBJ2-4 TRBV7-8 CASSLVSSGNIQYF
TRBJ2-1 TRBV28 CASSPQGQGSYNEQFF
TRBJ2-2 TRBV10-1 CASGGSRGTGELFF